Shown below are 3 T cell receptor beta chains from a single sample sequenced in a study of human T cells and chemical hapten exposure. The time point here: healthy volunteer bleed at 6 weeks. Unseparated into fractions, whole blood served as the source from which total RNA was extracted. TCRdb called the RACE reads again in MiXCR, with one record for every CDR3 protein. Of 75,000 to 80,000 distinct CDR3 sequences in the sample, 8.5% to 10% were seen once. The sequencing input was whole blood. These receptors originate from a female donor in good health. Some clones in this sample may be carry-over from other donors' samples.

The sample holds many counts of this clonotype. This rearrangement joins TRBV5-1 to TRBJ2-3; D is unclear. V was trimmed by 4 bases and J by 0 bases, leaving 6 bases between them. CDR1 and CDR2 from the germline V gene are SGHRS and YFSETQ. CDR3 length equals 13 residues. The CDR3 protein is CASSGPSTDTQYF. The CDR3 coding sequence is TGCGCCAGCAGCGGTCCAAGCACAGATACGCAGTATTTT.

Many counts were recorded for this clonotype. The J gene is TRBJ1-2, the V gene TRBV20-1, with TRBD1 identical over 8 bases. J lost 8 bases, V lost 3 bases, and 11 bases had no gene match. The CDR3 loop spans 14 amino acids. Germline V gene lookup returns CDR1 DFQATT and CDR2 SNEGSKA (reference sequence). Here the CDR3 DNA reads TGCAGTGCTAGCCAAACAGGGGGAAGTAGGGGCTACACCTTC. Translating gives CSASQTGGSRGYTF.

This clonotype was seen ten or more times. The CDR3 DNA is TGTGCCAGCAGCTGGGGACAGGGCACATATCAGCCCCAGCATTTT. Its translation is CASSWGQGTYQPQHF. V is TRBV2 and J is TRBJ1-5; 9 nucleotides match TRBD1. CDR1 and CDR2 (germline): SNHLY, FYNNEI. The CDR3 is 15 residues long. With V trimmed by 6 bases and J by 5 bases, 8 bases remained unmatched.